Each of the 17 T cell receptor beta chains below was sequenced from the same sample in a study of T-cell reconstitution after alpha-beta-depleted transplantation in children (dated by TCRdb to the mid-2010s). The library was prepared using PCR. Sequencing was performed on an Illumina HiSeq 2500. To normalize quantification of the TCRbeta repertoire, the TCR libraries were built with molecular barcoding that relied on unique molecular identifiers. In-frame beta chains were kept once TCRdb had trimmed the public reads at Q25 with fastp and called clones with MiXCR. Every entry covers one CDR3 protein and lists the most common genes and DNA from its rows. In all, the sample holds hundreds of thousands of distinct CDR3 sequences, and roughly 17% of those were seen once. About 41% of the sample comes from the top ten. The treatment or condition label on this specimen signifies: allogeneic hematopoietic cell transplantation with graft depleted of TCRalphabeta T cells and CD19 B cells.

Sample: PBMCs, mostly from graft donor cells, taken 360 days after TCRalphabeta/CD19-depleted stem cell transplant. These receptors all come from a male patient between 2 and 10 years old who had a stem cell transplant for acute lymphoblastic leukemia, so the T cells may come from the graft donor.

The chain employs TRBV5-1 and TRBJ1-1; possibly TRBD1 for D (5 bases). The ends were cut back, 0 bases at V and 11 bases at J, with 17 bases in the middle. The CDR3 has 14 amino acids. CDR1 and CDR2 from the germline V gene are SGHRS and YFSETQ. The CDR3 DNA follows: TGCGCCAGCAGCTTGGAATCCGGGACCCTTATGGCTTTCTTT. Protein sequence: CASSLESGTLMAFF.

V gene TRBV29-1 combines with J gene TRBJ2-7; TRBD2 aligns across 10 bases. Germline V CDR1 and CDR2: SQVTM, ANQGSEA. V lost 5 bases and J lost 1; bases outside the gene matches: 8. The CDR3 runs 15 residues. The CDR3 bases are TGCAGCGTTAGCGGGAGGGCGGGAGTGTCCTACGAGCAGTACTTC. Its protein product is CSVSGRAGVSYEQYF.

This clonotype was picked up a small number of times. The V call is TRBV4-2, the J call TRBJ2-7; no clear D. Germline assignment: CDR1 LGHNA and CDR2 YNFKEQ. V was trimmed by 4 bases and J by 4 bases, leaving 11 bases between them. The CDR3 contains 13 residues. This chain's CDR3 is CASSPFGQYEQYF. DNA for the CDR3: TGTGCCAGCAGCCCCTTCGGCCAGTACGAGCAGTACTTC.

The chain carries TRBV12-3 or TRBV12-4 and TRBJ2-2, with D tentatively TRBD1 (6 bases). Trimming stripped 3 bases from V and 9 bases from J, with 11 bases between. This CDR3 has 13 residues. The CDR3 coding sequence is TGTGCCAGCAGTTTTGGGGGCACACGGGAGCTGTTTTTT. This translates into CASSFGGTRELFF.

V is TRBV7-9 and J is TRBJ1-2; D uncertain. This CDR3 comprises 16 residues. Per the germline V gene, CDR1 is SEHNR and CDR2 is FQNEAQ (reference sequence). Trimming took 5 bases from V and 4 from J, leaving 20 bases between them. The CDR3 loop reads CASSAIFREASYGYTF. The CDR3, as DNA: TGTGCCAGCAGCGCCATATTCCGGGAAGCTAGCTATGGCTACACCTTC.

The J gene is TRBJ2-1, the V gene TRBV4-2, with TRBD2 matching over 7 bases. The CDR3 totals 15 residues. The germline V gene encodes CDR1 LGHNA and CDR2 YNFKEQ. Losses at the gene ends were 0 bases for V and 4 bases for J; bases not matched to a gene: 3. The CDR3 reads CASSQDGREYNEQFF. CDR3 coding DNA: TGTGCCAGCAGCCAAGATGGGCGGGAGTACAATGAGCAGTTCTTC.

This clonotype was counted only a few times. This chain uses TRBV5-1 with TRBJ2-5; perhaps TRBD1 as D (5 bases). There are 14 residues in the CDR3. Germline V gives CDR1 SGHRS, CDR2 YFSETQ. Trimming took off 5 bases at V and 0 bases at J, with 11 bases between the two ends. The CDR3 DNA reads TGCGCCAGCAGATCTCCAGGGTACCAAGAGACCCAGTACTTC. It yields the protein CASRSPGYQETQYF.

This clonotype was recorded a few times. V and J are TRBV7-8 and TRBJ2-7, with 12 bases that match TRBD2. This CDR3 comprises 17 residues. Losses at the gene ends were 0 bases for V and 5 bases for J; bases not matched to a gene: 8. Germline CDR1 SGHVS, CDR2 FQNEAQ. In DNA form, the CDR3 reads TGTGCCAGCAGCTTAGCCCCTACTAGCGGGAGGAAAAACGAGCAGTACTTC. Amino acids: CASSLAPTSGRKNEQYF.

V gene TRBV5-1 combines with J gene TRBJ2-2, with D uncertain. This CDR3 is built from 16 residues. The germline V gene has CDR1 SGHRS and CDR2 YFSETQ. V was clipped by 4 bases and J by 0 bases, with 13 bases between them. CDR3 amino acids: CASSLGLDTNTGELFF. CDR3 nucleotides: TGCGCCAGCAGCCTAGGGCTGGATACGAACACCGGGGAGCTGTTTTTT.

The CDR3 loop is CASRQYYEQYF. The CDR3 DNA reads TGTGCCAGCAGACAATACTACGAGCAGTACTTC. The chain links TRBV6-1 to TRBJ2-7; no definite D call. This CDR3 has 11 amino acids. Trimming pared 6 bases from V and 3 bases from J, leaving 6 bases between. Germline V gene lookup returns CDR1 MNHNS and CDR2 SASEGT.

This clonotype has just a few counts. CDR3 residues: CASSWTGTGTDEQYF. The CDR3, as DNA: TGTGCCAGCAGCTGGACCGGGACAGGTACCGACGAGCAGTACTTC. V and J are TRBV7-9 and TRBJ2-7; 8 nucleotides align to TRBD1. Germline CDR1 reads SEHNR; CDR2 reads FQNEAQ (reference sequence). Losses at the gene ends were 4 bases for V and 5 bases for J; bases not matched to a gene: 10. This CDR3 contains 15 residues.

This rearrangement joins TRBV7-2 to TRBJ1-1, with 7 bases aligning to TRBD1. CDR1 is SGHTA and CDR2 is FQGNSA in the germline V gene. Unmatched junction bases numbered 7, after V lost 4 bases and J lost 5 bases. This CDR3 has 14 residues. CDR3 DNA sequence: TGTGCCAGCAGCTCCACAGGGGCCGGAACTGAAGCTTTCTTT. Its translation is CASSSTGAGTEAFF.

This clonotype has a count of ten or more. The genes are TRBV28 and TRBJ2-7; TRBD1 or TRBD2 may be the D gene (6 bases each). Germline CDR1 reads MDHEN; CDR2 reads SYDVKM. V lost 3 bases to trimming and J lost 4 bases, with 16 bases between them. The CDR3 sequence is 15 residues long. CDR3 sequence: CASSLNTGALYEQYF. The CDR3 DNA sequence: TGTGCCAGCAGTTTGAACACGGGGGCTCTATACGAGCAGTACTTC.

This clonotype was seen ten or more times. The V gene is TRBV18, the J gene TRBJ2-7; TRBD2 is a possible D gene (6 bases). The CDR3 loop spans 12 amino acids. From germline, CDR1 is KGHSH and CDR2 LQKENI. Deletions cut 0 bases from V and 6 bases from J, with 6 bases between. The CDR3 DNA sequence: TGTGCCAGCTCACCACCGGGGGGCGAGCAGTACTTC. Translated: CASSPPGGEQYF. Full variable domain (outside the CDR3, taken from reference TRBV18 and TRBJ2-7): NAGVMQNPRHLVRRRGQEARLRCSPMKGHSHVYWYRQLPEEGLKFMVYLQKENIIDESGMPKERFSAEFPKEGPSILRIQQVVRGDSAAYFCASSPPGGEQYFGPGTRLTVT.

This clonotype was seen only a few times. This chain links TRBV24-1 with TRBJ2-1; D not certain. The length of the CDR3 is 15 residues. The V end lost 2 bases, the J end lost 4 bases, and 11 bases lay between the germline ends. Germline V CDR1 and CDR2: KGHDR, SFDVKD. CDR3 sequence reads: CATSDSQAPYNEQFF. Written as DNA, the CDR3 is TGTGCCACCAGTGATTCTCAGGCCCCTTACAATGAGCAGTTCTTC.

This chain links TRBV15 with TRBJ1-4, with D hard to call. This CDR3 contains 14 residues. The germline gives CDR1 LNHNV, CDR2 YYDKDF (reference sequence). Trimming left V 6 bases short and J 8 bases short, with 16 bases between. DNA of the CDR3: TGTGCCACCAGTGTGGGATCCATACGGGAAAAACTGTTTTTT. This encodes CATSVGSIREKLFF.

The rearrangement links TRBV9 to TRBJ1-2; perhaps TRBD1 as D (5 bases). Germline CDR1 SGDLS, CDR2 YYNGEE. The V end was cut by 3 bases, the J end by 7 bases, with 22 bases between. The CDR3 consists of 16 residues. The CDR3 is CASSGGRGLFGFGYTF. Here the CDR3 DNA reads TGTGCCAGCAGCGGAGGAAGGGGCCTATTCGGGTTTGGCTACACCTTC. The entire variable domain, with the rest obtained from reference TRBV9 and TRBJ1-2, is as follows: DSGVTQTPKHLITATGQRVTLRCSPRSGDLSVYWYQQSLDQGLQFLIQYYNGEERAKGNILERFSAQQFPDLHSELNLSSLELGDSALYFCASSGGRGLFGFGYTFGSGTRLTVV.